These 5 T cell receptor beta chains came from one sample sequenced in a study of Ad26.COV2.S vaccination and SARS-CoV-2 variants. Treatment denoted: around 19 received Ad26.COV2.S at low or high dose, single or two shots; five or six received placebo; per-sample allocation not given. Each sample was drawn 63 days after the first injection (of vaccine or placebo). This table comes from immunoSEQ multiplex PCR, and its TCRdb copy is limited to in-frame clones, with some not included. The sample has roughly 500,000 clones, roughly nine tenths seen once. This specimen consisted of peripheral blood, obtained in a trial of Ad26.COV2.S vaccine versus placebo. The source of these receptors is a person aged 18-60 years who received the Ad26.COV2.S COVID-19 vaccine or a placebo.

The CDR3 is CASSQGPDLQPQHF. In DNA form, the CDR3 reads TGTGCCAGCAGCCAAGGTCCTGACCTTCAGCCCCAGCATTTT. V gene TRBV4-2 combines with J gene TRBJ1-5; D remains unclear. Germline loops: CDR1 LGHNA, CDR2 YNFKEQ. The CDR3 runs to 14 residues. Trimming removed 1 base from V and 6 bases from J, with 10 bases in between.

The rearrangement links TRBV28 to TRBJ1-2, with D perhaps TRBD1 (5 bases). This CDR3 comprises 18 residues. Germline values: CDR1 MDHEN, CDR2 SYDVKM. V lost 3 bases to trimming and J lost 4 bases, with 24 bases between them. The CDR3 bases are TGTGCCAGCAGTTTCAACGGGGCAGGGAGGCCAGGCGGCTATGGCTACACCTTC. Translation gives CASSFNGAGRPGGYGYTF.

The rearrangement joins TRBV27 to TRBJ1-6, with D maybe TRBD1 (5 bases). The germline V and J ends were trimmed by 4 bases and 14 bases, with 12 bases remaining between them. This CDR3 has 12 amino acids. Germline values: CDR1 MNHEY, CDR2 SMNVEV (reference sequence). Here the CDR3 DNA reads TGTGCCAGCAGTTCGGGGGGGGAAGCCCTCCACTTT. Translation gives CASSSGGEALHF.

The rearrangement joins TRBV18 to TRBJ1-1; D remains ambiguous. Trimming stripped 3 bases from V and 3 bases from J, with 8 bases between. This CDR3 region has 13 residues. Germline CDR1 KGHSH, CDR2 LQKENI. Here the CDR3 reads CASSPKSDTEAFF. CDR3 in DNA: TGTGCCAGCTCACCTAAGTCTGACACTGAAGCTTTCTTT. The entire variable domain, with the rest obtained from reference TRBV18 and TRBJ1-1, is as follows: NAGVMQNPRHLVRRRGQEARLRCSPMKGHSHVYWYRQLPEEGLKFMVYLQKENIIDESGMPKERFSAEFPKEGPSILRIQQVVRGDSAAYFCASSPKSDTEAFFGQGTRLTVV.

The J gene is TRBJ2-1, the V gene TRBV24-1; 10 bases are a match to TRBD2. The J segment lost 7 bases and the V segment lost 4 bases, leaving 6 bases of the junction unmatched. Looked up from germline, CDR1 is KGHDR and CDR2 is SFDVKD. This CDR3 region has 15 residues. CDR3 DNA: TGTGCCACCAGTGACCCTAGCGGGAGTTTTAATGAGCAGTTCTTC. Translation gives CATSDPSGSFNEQFF.